This T cell receptor (beta chain) emerged from a study of human T cells and chemical hapten exposure. The sample holds a few counts of this clonotype. Noted time point: patch test 1, 2 weeks after DPC sensitization. Treatment: therapeutic diphenylcyclopropenone sensitization with weekly scalp DPC. V dropped 4 bases and J dropped 3 bases, with 5 bases sitting between them. The CDR3 is 12 residues long. From germline, CDR1 is SGHAT and CDR2 FQNNGV. TCRdb reprocessed the RACE reads via MiXCR and lists one record per CDR3 protein. This table holds more than 95,000 distinct CDR3 sequences, 9.5% to 13% found once.

The source material was whole blood, sampled in connection with sensitization to the hapten diphenylcyclopropenone (DPC). This sequence originates from a woman aged 45-65 years with alopecia areata. Some clones in this sample may be carry-over from other donors' samples. V is TRBV11-2 and J is TRBJ2-3; no reliable D call. In DNA, the CDR3 is TGTGCCAGCAGCTCGATTACAGATACGCAGTATTTT. It encodes CASSSITDTQYF.